Detailed here is one TCR beta chain. V lost 2 bases to trimming and J lost 7 bases; unmatched junction nucleotides: 9. Germline CDR1 and CDR2: LGHNA and YSLEER. The CDR3 length is 15 residues. TCRdb recomputed calls from the RT-PCR reads with MiXCR, one row per CDR3 protein. The sample includes 650,000 to 800,000 distinct CDR3 sequences, about 14% of them seen just once. This TCR was sampled from a female donor in good health, serving as a healthy control. The sample consisted of memory CD4+ T cells from blood. V usage is TRBV4-3 and J usage is TRBJ1-2, with 8 positions matching TRBD1. The chain's CDR3 is CASSQNLGQGGGYTF. Here the CDR3 DNA reads TGCGCCAGCAGCCAAAACCTTGGACAGGGTGGTGGCTACACCTTC.